This T cell receptor beta chain derives from a study of T cell changes during pregnancy in multiple sclerosis. This clone was detected only once. The V end was cut by 3 bases, the J end by 0 bases, with 17 bases between. Germline-derived CDR1 and CDR2 are GTSNPN and SVGIG (reference sequence). CDR3 length: 16 residues. The method was immunoSEQ multiplex PCR; TCRdb's version includes in-frame clones alone and lacks a portion of them. This table has approximately 62,000 clones, 93% appearing once. This sequence was found in a female donor with multiple sclerosis, enrolled in a pregnancy study. The material sequenced was CD8+ T cells from peripheral blood mononuclear cells, taken in the second trimester of pregnancy. The rearrangement uses TRBV30 and TRBJ1-1; a weak D match, TRBD1 (5 bases). As DNA, the CDR3 is TGTGCCTGGAGAATACCTGGAGGGACGGTGAACACTGAAGCTTTCTTT. Amino acids: CAWRIPGGTVNTEAFF.